One and the same sample provided the 20 T cell receptor beta chains below, sequenced in a study of blood T cell repertoires in COVID-19. Profiled with immunoSEQ multiplex PCR; TCRdb holds only in-frame clones, not every one. This sample has more than 200,000 clones; 65% to 85% occur once, and the top ten carry 8.5% to 12%. Sample: peripheral blood. These receptor sequences come from a woman at least 80 years old with acute or convalescent COVID-19.

The chain recombines TRBV7-9 with TRBJ2-7, with TRBD2 as a possible D gene (7 bases). CDR1 and CDR2 (germline): SEHNR, FQNEAQ (reference sequence). V lost 1 base and J 5 bases, leaving 15 bases between the germline ends. This CDR3 has 15 residues. The CDR3 protein is CASSLVGRGANEQYF. CDR3 DNA sequence: TGTGCCAGCAGCTTAGTCGGACGGGGGGCTAACGAGCAGTACTTC.

The genes are TRBV23-1 and TRBJ2-5, with D possibly being TRBD1 (5 bases). TRBV23-1 belongs to the ORF category, with a function that is uncertain. The CDR3 runs to 13 residues. V was shortened by 11 bases and J by 4 bases, with 17 bases between the two germline ends. CDR3 amino acids: CARTHRLGETQYF. CDR3 in DNA: TGCGCCCGAACCCACAGGTTAGGAGAGACCCAGTACTTC.

This clone occurred a few times. The rearrangement joins TRBV19 to TRBJ2-5, with TRBD2 matching 7 bases. The CDR3 loop spans 17 amino acids. Trimming cost V 4 bases and J 0 bases; bases outside gene matches: 11. Germline CDR1 LNHDA, CDR2 SQIVND (reference sequence). In nucleotides, the CDR3 is TGTGCCAGTAGTACGCCACCTCGACTAGCCTACCAAGAGACCCAGTACTTC. This translates into CASSTPPRLAYQETQYF.

This chain joins TRBV30 and TRBJ2-5; 8 bases agree with TRBD1. V shed 3 bases and J 7 bases; nucleotides not matched to a gene: 10. This CDR3 spans 14 amino acids. CDR1 and CDR2 (germline): GTSNPN, SVGIG (reference sequence). The CDR3 bases are TGTGCCTGGAGGGGACAGGTGGGAGTCGGGACCCAGTACTTC. It translates to CAWRGQVGVGTQYF.

This sequence joins TRBV14 and TRBJ1-1; D not resolved. Germline CDR1 is SGHDN and CDR2 is FVKESK. Trimming cost V 4 bases and J 0 bases, with 12 bases left between them. The CDR3 runs to 15 residues. In nucleotides, the CDR3 is TGTGCCAGCAGCCGGGCAGGTGGTATGAACACTGAAGCTTTCTTT. As protein: CASSRAGGMNTEAFF.

The CDR3 DNA reads TGTGCCAGCAGCGGGACTAGCGGGAGTTACGAGCAGTACTTC. This sequence encodes CASSGTSGSYEQYF. The chain links TRBV7-2 to TRBJ2-7, with TRBD2 matching 14 bases. The CDR3 is 14 amino acids. CDR1 and CDR2 from the germline V gene are SGHTA and FQGNSA. Trimming cost V 5 bases and J 4 bases; bases outside gene matches: 1.

This clone was seen a handful of times. The chain is built from TRBV7-9 and TRBJ2-3, with D maybe TRBD2 (6 bases). Trimming pared 1 base from V and 3 bases from J, leaving 11 bases between. The CDR3 sequence is 15 residues long. CDR1 and CDR2 from the germline V gene are SEHNR and FQNEAQ (reference sequence). This CDR3 is CASSLVGGGTDTQYF. The CDR3, as DNA: TGTGCCAGCAGCTTAGTGGGGGGAGGTACAGATACGCAGTATTTT.

This clone has more than one count but fewer than ten. The V gene is TRBV5-1, the J gene TRBJ2-7, with 8 bases matching TRBD2. The ends lost 0 bases at V and 2 bases at J; junction bases unmatched: 4. CDR3 length: 15 residues. The germline gives CDR1 SGHRS, CDR2 YFSETQ. In DNA form, the CDR3 reads TGCGCCAGCAGCTTGGTCAGCGGGAGTCCCTACGAGCAGTACTTC. It encodes CASSLVSGSPYEQYF. The full variable domain, completed using reference TRBV5-1 and TRBJ2-7, is KAGVTQTPRYLIKTRGQQVTLSCSPISGHRSVSWYQQTPGQGLQFLFEYFSETQRNKGNFPGRFSGRQFSNSRSEMNVSTLELGDSALYLCASSLVSGSPYEQYFGPGTRLTVT.

The rearrangement links TRBV27 to TRBJ1-5; D uncertain. V was shortened by 5 bases and J by 0 bases, with 5 bases between the two germline ends. This CDR3 is built from 13 residues. The V gene's germline CDR1 is MNHEY and CDR2 SMNVEV (reference sequence). CDR3 protein: CASSHSSNQPQHF. In DNA form, the CDR3 reads TGTGCCAGCAGTCACTCTAGCAATCAGCCCCAGCATTTT.

The chain is built from TRBV27 and TRBJ2-7; 9 bases fit TRBD1. Germline trimming cut 8 bases from V and 0 bases from J; bases unmatched to any gene: 5. The length of the CDR3 is 14 residues. CDR1 and CDR2 (germline): MNHEY, SMNVEV (reference sequence). The CDR3 DNA sequence: TGTGCCAGCGGGGGGACAGGGAGCTCCTACGAGCAGTACTTC. It specifies CASGGTGSSYEQYF.

V is TRBV6-4 and J is TRBJ1-1; 8 bases fit TRBD1. This CDR3 comprises 17 residues. Germline values: CDR1 MRHNA, CDR2 SNTAGT. J gave up 0 bases and V 2 bases, and 8 bases lay outside the gene matches. In nucleotides, the CDR3 is TGTGCCAGCAGTGACGGTCCCGGGACAGGTTTGAACACTGAAGCTTTCTTT. It specifies CASSDGPGTGLNTEAFF.

This clone turned up a few times. This chain's CDR3 is CASSWTGQDDEAFF. For the CDR3, the DNA is TGTGCCAGCAGCTGGACCGGACAGGACGATGAAGCTTTCTTT. The V gene is TRBV7-9, the J gene TRBJ1-1, with 7 bases identical to TRBD1. Per germline, CDR1 SEHNR and CDR2 FQNEAQ (reference sequence). V dropped 4 bases and J dropped 7; count of bases not matched to a gene: 9. CDR3 size: 14 residues.

The sample holds a few counts of this clone. CDR3 nucleotide sequence: TGTGCCAGCAGTGGGGTCCTAGCGGGGGGGTACGAGCAGTACTTC. It encodes CASSGVLAGGYEQYF. The V gene is TRBV6-4, the J gene TRBJ2-7; 12 bases align to TRBD2. Germline CDR1 and CDR2: MRHNA and SNTAGT. Germline trimming cut 4 bases from V and 4 bases from J; bases unmatched to any gene: 5. The CDR3 consists of 15 residues.

The V call is TRBV3-1 (or the pseudogene TRBV3-2), the J call TRBJ2-7; D is unclear. This CDR3 has 15 residues. Trimming removed 1 base from V and 0 bases from J, with 10 bases in between. CDR1 is LGHDT, CDR2 YNNKEL, per germline (reference sequence). In nucleotides, the CDR3 is TGTGCCAGCAGCCAAGTCTGGCCTAGCTCCTACGAGCAGTACTTC. Its protein is CASSQVWPSSYEQYF.

In its sample, this clone ranks as medium-sized. The V gene is TRBV4-1, the J gene TRBJ2-7, with a possible D match to TRBD2 (5 bases). Trimming took off 5 bases at V and 3 bases at J, with 11 bases between the two ends. Germline CDR1 and CDR2: MGHRA and YSYEKL. This CDR3 comprises 13 residues. The CDR3 bases are TGCGCCAGCAGCTCAGAGGCGGGCTACGAGCAGTACTTC. It yields the protein CASSSEAGYEQYF.

The chain joins TRBV28 to TRBJ1-4, with D possibly matching TRBD1 (5 bases). The CDR3 has 16 residues. Germline loops: CDR1 MDHEN, CDR2 SYDVKM. Trimming took 9 bases from V and 2 from J, leaving 19 bases between them. CDR3 sequence: CASSSLGPGTNEKLFF. CDR3 sequence (DNA): TGTGCCAGTTCCTCTTTGGGGCCCGGGACTAATGAAAAACTGTTTTTT.

The rearrangement uses TRBV4-1 and TRBJ1-1; unclear D gene. This CDR3 region has 15 residues. CDR1 is MGHRA and CDR2 is YSYEKL in the germline V gene. V lost 2 bases and J 1 base, leaving 11 bases between the germline ends. This chain's CDR3 is CASSQREGGNTEAFF. The CDR3 coding sequence is TGCGCCAGCAGCCAAAGGGAGGGCGGGAACACTGAAGCTTTCTTT.

J is TRBJ2-7 and V is TRBV19; TRBD1 aligns across 8 bases. This CDR3 has 14 residues. Germline-derived CDR1 and CDR2 are LNHDA and SQIVND (reference sequence). V lost 3 bases, J lost 3 bases, and 4 bases stayed unmatched. The CDR3 DNA reads TGTGCCAGTAGTATGGACAGGGCGGTCTACGAGCAGTACTTC. Translating gives CASSMDRAVYEQYF.

This chain joins TRBV6-1 and TRBJ1-2; TRBD1 might be the D (5 bases). V lost 3 bases, J lost 7 bases, and 15 bases lay in between. This CDR3 is built from 14 residues. Germline V lookup: CDR1 MNHNS, CDR2 SASEGT. CDR3 DNA: TGTGCCAGCAGTGAGGACGGAGGGAGGGGTGGCTACACCTTC. The encoded protein is CASSEDGGRGGYTF.

CDR3 sequence: CASSLRFPGGTEAFF. CDR3 DNA sequence: TGTGCCAGCAGTTTACGTTTTCCGGGTGGCACTGAAGCTTTCTTT. The V and J genes are TRBV27 and TRBJ1-1; no reliable D call. Trimming took off 2 bases at V and 4 bases at J, with 14 bases between the two ends. The CDR3 sequence is 15 residues long. Per germline, CDR1 MNHEY and CDR2 SMNVEV (reference sequence).